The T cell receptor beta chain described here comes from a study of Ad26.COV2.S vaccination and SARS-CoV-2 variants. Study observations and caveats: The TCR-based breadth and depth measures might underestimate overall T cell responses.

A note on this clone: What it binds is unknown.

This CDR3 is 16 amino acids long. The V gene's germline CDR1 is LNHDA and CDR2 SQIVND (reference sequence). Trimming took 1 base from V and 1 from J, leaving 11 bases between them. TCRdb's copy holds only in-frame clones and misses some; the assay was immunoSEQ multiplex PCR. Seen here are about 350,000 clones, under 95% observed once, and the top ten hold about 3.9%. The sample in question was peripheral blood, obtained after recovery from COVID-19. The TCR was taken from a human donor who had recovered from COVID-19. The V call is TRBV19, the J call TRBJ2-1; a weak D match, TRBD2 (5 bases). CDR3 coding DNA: TGTGCCAGTAGTATAGGAGGGTGGAGGTCCTACAATGAGCAGTTCTTC. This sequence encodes CASSIGGWRSYNEQFF.